This passage covers 19 T cell receptor beta chains from one sample sequenced in a study of T-cell reconstitution after alpha-beta-depleted transplantation in children. Unique molecular identifiers were built into the TCRbeta library. TCRdb reprocessed the PCR reads with MiXCR, giving one entry per CDR3 protein. The data contain 250,000 to 300,000 distinct CDR3 sequences, roughly 11% of them singletons. The sequenced sample was peripheral blood, obtained 180 days after TCRalphabeta/CD19-depleted stem cell transplant. The receptors shown here come from a male patient under 10 years old who had a stem cell transplant for chronic granulomatous disease, so the T cells may come from the graft donor.

This clonotype was seen ten or more times. Here the CDR3 DNA reads TGTGCCAGCAAGCGAAATTCAGGGGGCCCCCTCCTTCTCTCTGGGGCCAACGTCCTGACTTTC. Translation gives CASKRNSGGPLLLSGANVLTF. This chain connects TRBV6-2 or TRBV6-3 to TRBJ2-6, with 8 bases identical to TRBD1. This CDR3 has 21 amino acids. Germline CDR1 and CDR2: MNHEY and SVGEGT. J gave up 0 bases and V 7 bases, and 20 bases lay outside the gene matches.

This clonotype was observed many times. The CDR3 here is CASRRTSGTDYGYTF. The CDR3 bases are TGTGCCAGCAGACGAACTTCAGGGACAGATTATGGCTACACCTTC. The chain couples TRBV27 to TRBJ1-2, with 7 nucleotides matching TRBD1. After removal of 6 bases from V and 5 bases from J, the junction contained 12 bases not matched to a gene. CDR3 length: 15 amino acids. Per the germline V gene, CDR1 is MNHEY and CDR2 is SMNVEV (reference sequence).

This clonotype was found many times. This chain joins TRBV7-9 and TRBJ1-1; D is uncertain. The CDR3 is made up of 14 amino acids. The ends were cut back, 3 bases at V and 3 bases at J, with 11 bases in the middle. CDR1 SEHNR and CDR2 FQNEAQ come from the germline V gene (reference sequence). CDR3: CASSLTDDYTEAFF. The CDR3 nucleotides read TGTGCCAGCAGCTTGACGGACGACTACACTGAAGCTTTCTTT. Together with reference TRBV7-9 and TRBJ1-1, the CDR3 gives the full variable domain: DTGVSQNPRHKITKRGQNVTFRCDPISEHNRLYWYRQTLGQGPEFLTYFQNEAQLEKSRLLSDRFSAERPKGSFSTLEIQRTEQGDSAMYLCASSLTDDYTEAFFGQGTRLTVV.

This clonotype has ten or more counts. This chain links TRBV24-1 with TRBJ2-7; D perhaps matches TRBD1 (6 bases). The CDR3 consists of 12 residues. CDR1 KGHDR and CDR2 SFDVKD come from the germline V gene. The V end lost 5 bases, the J end lost 6 bases, and 10 bases lay between the germline ends. CDR3: CATSGRDTEQYF. For the CDR3, the DNA is TGTGCCACCAGTGGTAGGGACACCGAGCAGTACTTC.

This clonotype was seen many times. CDR3 nucleotides: TGCAGTGCTAGTTACGTCGGCCCAGATACGCAGTATTTT. Translating it yields CSASYVGPDTQYF. The V gene is TRBV20-1, the J gene TRBJ2-3; D gene ambiguous. Trimming cost V 3 bases and J 4 bases, with 11 bases left between them. The CDR3 covers 13 residues. The germline V gene has CDR1 DFQATT and CDR2 SNEGSKA (reference sequence).

This clonotype was counted many times. J is TRBJ1-2 and V is TRBV28; D unresolved. The CDR3 is 15 amino acids. Germline V gives CDR1 MDHEN, CDR2 SYDVKM. Trimming removed 5 bases from V and 0 bases from J, with 13 bases in between. In DNA, the CDR3 is TGTGCCAGCAGTGGATTGGACCTCGCTAACTATGGCTACACCTTC. As protein: CASSGLDLANYGYTF.

Ten or more counts support this clonotype. The chain has TRBV20-1 and TRBJ1-1; TRBD1 is a possible D gene (6 bases). The CDR3 is 14 residues long. Germline CDR1 DFQATT, CDR2 SNEGSKA (reference sequence). Here the CDR3 reads CRPTNGQLNTEAFF. CDR3 nucleotide sequence: TGCAGACCTACAAACGGACAGCTGAACACTGAAGCTTTCTTT.

Regarding this clonotype: Mismatch with germline at one junction end may stem from a read error. The CDR3 DNA reads TGCAGTGCTAATTCGGGGCGCACTGAAGCTTTCTTC. It specifies CSANSGRTEAFF. The gene calls are TRBV20-1 and TRBJ1-1; tentatively, D is TRBD1 (5 bases). The CDR3 contains 12 residues. The germline CDR1 and CDR2 sequences are DFQATT and SNEGSKA (reference sequence).

This clonotype was observed many times. This chain connects TRBV10-3 to TRBJ2-4; D ambiguous. This CDR3 has 16 residues. CDR1 and CDR2 from the germline V gene are ENHRY and SYGVKD. The V end lost 0 bases, the J end lost 0 bases, and 9 bases lay between the germline ends. CDR3 protein: CAISESMGLAKNIQYF. In nucleotides, the CDR3 is TGTGCCATCAGTGAGTCGATGGGCTTAGCCAAAAACATTCAGTACTTC.

This clonotype appeared many times. The chain couples TRBV5-1 to TRBJ2-1, with 10 bases fitting TRBD2. V gave up 2 bases and J gave up 5 bases; unmatched junction bases: 10. Germline loops: CDR1 SGHRS, CDR2 YFSETQ. The CDR3 totals 17 residues. The CDR3 sequence is CASSFPREGLAHNEQFF. In nucleotides, the CDR3 is TGCGCCAGCAGCTTCCCACGCGAGGGACTAGCGCACAATGAGCAGTTCTTC. The complete variable domain, with remaining parts taken from reference TRBV5-1 and TRBJ2-1, reads KAGVTQTPRYLIKTRGQQVTLSCSPISGHRSVSWYQQTPGQGLQFLFEYFSETQRNKGNFPGRFSGRQFSNSRSEMNVSTLELGDSALYLCASSFPREGLAHNEQFFGPGTRLTVL.

This clonotype was picked up many times. The chain carries TRBV6-2 or TRBV6-3 and TRBJ2-3; a weak D match, TRBD2 (6 bases). Trimming shortened V by 3 bases and J by 2 bases, and 9 bases separated the two germline ends. This CDR3 is 14 amino acids long. CDR1 is MNHEY, CDR2 SVGEGT, per germline. The CDR3 reads CASSYGGLTDTQYF. In DNA form, the CDR3 reads TGTGCCAGCAGTTATGGAGGGCTCACAGATACGCAGTATTTT.

A note on this clonotype: A much larger clonotype is one base distant, so this may be a read error. This sequence joins TRBV28 and TRBJ2-7; TRBD2 aligns across 7 bases. The CDR3 runs 14 residues. Per germline, CDR1 MDHEN and CDR2 SYDVKM. V dropped 11 bases and J dropped 0; count of bases not matched to a gene: 10. The CDR3 region is CAGRRGGSSYEQYF. The CDR3, as DNA: TGTGCCGGCCGGCGCGGCGGGAGCTCCTACGAGCAGTACTTC.

This clonotype has a handful of counts. V gene TRBV18 combines with J gene TRBJ1-1, with TRBD1 matching over 7 bases. V lost 3 bases and J lost 4; bases outside the gene matches: 8. From germline, CDR1 is KGHSH and CDR2 LQKENI. There are 15 residues in the CDR3. CDR3 DNA: TGTGCCAGCTCACCGCTTCACAGGGGAGTCACTGAAGCTTTCTTT. Encoded protein: CASSPLHRGVTEAFF.

This clonotype was recorded at least ten times. The chain employs TRBV12-3 or TRBV12-4 and TRBJ2-7; D unresolved. The CDR3 contains 14 residues. Trimming removed 1 base at V and 4 bases at J, with 11 bases between. CDR3 nucleotides: TGTGCCAGCAGTTTAGGGGCAGGCCCTTACGAGCAGTACTTC. It specifies CASSLGAGPYEQYF.

The chain carries TRBV19 and TRBJ1-1; D remains unclear. The CDR3 runs to 15 residues. V dropped 6 bases and J dropped 4 bases, with 18 bases sitting between them. Germline CDR1 and CDR2: LNHDA and SQIVND (reference sequence). The CDR3 protein is CASRTANNRVTEAFF. Written as DNA, the CDR3 is TGTGCCAGTAGGACGGCTAACAATCGGGTCACTGAAGCTTTCTTT.

Details on this clonotype: This may be a read error: a much more frequent sequence differs by one nucleotide. V gene TRBV4-1 combines with J gene TRBJ1-6; TRBD1 might be the D (5 bases). The CDR3 totals 17 residues. The germline V gene encodes CDR1 MGHRA and CDR2 YSYEKL. The V end was cut by 0 bases, the J end by 3 bases, with 12 bases between. This CDR3 reads CASSQDFGGSYNSPLHF. CDR3 in DNA: TGCGCCAGCAGCCAAGATTTCGGGGGGAGCTATAATTCACCCCTCCACTTT.

This clonotype has at least ten counts. The genes are TRBV20-1 and TRBJ2-5; possibly TRBD1 for D (6 bases). Germline assignment: CDR1 DFQATT and CDR2 SNEGSKA (reference sequence). This CDR3 contains 13 residues. Trimming took 2 bases from V and 2 from J, leaving 9 bases between them. CDR3 DNA sequence: TGCAGTGCTAGACGGACAGATCAAGAGACCCAGTACTTC. Its translation: CSARRTDQETQYF.

This clonotype was observed many times. This chain uses TRBV7-6 with TRBJ2-3; D not certain. Deletions cut 3 bases from V and 0 bases from J, with 7 bases between. The CDR3 is made up of 14 amino acids. Germline V gene lookup returns CDR1 SGHVS and CDR2 FNYEAQ. The chain's CDR3 is CASSFRESTDTQYF. The CDR3 DNA reads as TGTGCCAGCAGCTTTAGAGAGAGCACAGATACGCAGTATTTT.

This clonotype came up a few times. The genes are TRBV7-2 and TRBJ2-2; maybe TRBD2 (6 bases). This CDR3 spans 17 amino acids. V lost 5 bases to trimming and J lost 0 bases, with 16 bases between them. The germline V gene has CDR1 SGHTA and CDR2 FQGNSA. The CDR3 DNA reads as TGTGCCAGCAGCGCGGGAAGGTTTATCGCGAACACCGGGGAGCTGTTTTTT. Its protein product is CASSAGRFIANTGELFF. The full variable domain, in which reference TRBV7-2 and TRBJ2-2 provide the parts outside the CDR3, is GAGVSQSPSNKVTEKGKDVELRCDPISGHTALYWYRQSLGQGLEFLIYFQGNSAPDKSGLPSDRFSAERTGGSVSTLTIQRTQQEDSAVYLCASSAGRFIANTGELFFGEGSRLTVL.